This TCR beta chain derives from a study of blood T cell repertoires in COVID-19. About the study: PBMCs, B-cell-depleted T cells, or T cells provided the cDNA or gDNA that made up the material.

V gave up 5 bases and J gave up 6 bases, with 21 bases separating them. The CDR3 length is 16 residues. The germline CDR1 and CDR2 sequences are LNHDA and SQIVND (reference sequence). In the authors' methods: Amplification with reference gene primers provided the estimates of nucleated cell counts. Produced via immunoSEQ multiplex PCR; TCRdb's table is partial and in-frame only. V and J calls plus clone size are reproduced from that table; the DNA served to infer D and trimming. The sample holds approximately 210,000 clones; 92% are singletons and the top ten take 1% to 1.5%. V usage is TRBV19 and J usage is TRBJ2-3; maybe TRBD2 (5 bases). This TCR was sampled from a man younger than 40 with acute or convalescent COVID-19. The sequenced sample was peripheral blood. The CDR3 protein is CASSPRTILRGDTQYF. DNA for the CDR3: TGTGCCAGTAGTCCCCGGACCATCCTGAGAGGGGATACGCAGTATTTT.